This T cell receptor beta chain was documented in a study of blood T cells in healthy people across ages. Study as a whole: Template switching retrieved approximately one barcoded beta molecule for each two T cells.

It was roughly 10 milliliters of peripheral blood that were drawn from each donor. Total RNA extracted from each sample amounted to at least 6 micrograms. The CDR3 is made up of 20 amino acids. V was trimmed by 7 bases and J by 4 bases, leaving 31 bases between them. Germline V gives CDR1 MDHEN, CDR2 SYDVKM. A second PCR, run for about 7 to 11 cycles, used a sample-barcoded 5' primer plus a J-beta primer mix. TCRdb independently ran MiXCR on the 5' RACE reads; one entry per CDR3 protein. The sample holds approximately 1.5 million distinct CDR3 sequences, 35% to 45% seen once. Study findings and constraints: Age brought a roughly linear fall in TCR beta diversity measured per million T cells.

For this clonotype: Antigen specificity is unknown.

The chain carries TRBV28 and TRBJ2-2, with D perhaps matching TRBD2 (7 bases). This clonotype originated in a woman under 30 in good health. The sample comprised blood. The DNA of the CDR3 is TGTGCCAGCACCAGAGGACAGAGGCAGCGGGGAAAGAGGAGCACCGGGGAGCTGTTTTTT. It translates to CASTRGQRQRGKRSTGELFF. Full variable domain (remainder filled in from reference TRBV28 and TRBJ2-2): DVKVTQSSRYLVKRTGEKVFLECVQDMDHENMFWYRQDPGLGLRLIYFSYDVKMKEKGDIPEGYSVSREKKERFSLILESASTNQTSMYLCASTRGQRQRGKRSTGELFFGEGSRLTVL.